These 2 T cell receptor beta chains were all obtained from the same sample, sequenced in a study of OX40 agonist ivuxolimab in advanced cancers. Measured with immunoSEQ multiplex PCR; TCRdb has only the in-frame clones, and not every one. The repertoire holds around 67,000 clones, with about 85% as singletons. Here the sequenced sample was CD4+ or CD8+ T cells sorted from blood, taken in a trial of the OX40 agonist ivuxolimab. Receptor source: an adult with an advanced solid tumor such as melanoma, head and neck, liver or kidney cancer.

The chain links TRBV13 to TRBJ2-1, with 9 bases lining up with TRBD2. Germline V CDR1 and CDR2: PRHDT, FYEKMQ (reference sequence). Germline trimming cut 3 bases from V and 7 bases from J; bases unmatched to any gene: 10. The CDR3 contains 16 residues. The CDR3 sequence: CASSLGLAALGNEQFF. CDR3 DNA: TGTGCCAGCAGCTTGGGACTAGCCGCGCTTGGAAATGAGCAGTTCTTC.

The chain uses TRBV5-5 and TRBJ2-7; 8 nucleotides agree with TRBD1. The ends lost 2 bases at V and 6 bases at J; junction bases unmatched: 10. Germline V CDR1 and CDR2: SGHKS, YYEKEE (reference sequence). There are 15 residues in the CDR3. Here the CDR3 DNA reads TGTGCCAGCAGCTTTGAGGCAGGGGGCAGGGGCGAGCAGTACTTC. Amino acid sequence: CASSFEAGGRGEQYF.